This TCR beta chain was found in a study of T cell changes during pregnancy in multiple sclerosis. Trimming cost V 4 bases and J 3 bases, with 10 bases left between them. CDR1 is SGHRS and CDR2 is YFSETQ in the germline V gene. The CDR3 spans 13 residues. TCRdb keeps only in-frame clones here, not all; method: immunoSEQ multiplex PCR. In the table there are more than 55,000 clones, 91% of which are singletons. The sequenced sample was peripheral blood, obtained in the third trimester of pregnancy. The chain recombines TRBV5-1 with TRBJ1-1, with TRBD1 as a possible D gene (6 bases). This receptor was obtained from a female donor in good health, enrolled as a control in a pregnancy study. CDR3 coding DNA: TGCGCCAGCAGCCAGACAGGTTACACTGAAGCTTTCTTT. It yields the protein CASSQTGYTEAFF.